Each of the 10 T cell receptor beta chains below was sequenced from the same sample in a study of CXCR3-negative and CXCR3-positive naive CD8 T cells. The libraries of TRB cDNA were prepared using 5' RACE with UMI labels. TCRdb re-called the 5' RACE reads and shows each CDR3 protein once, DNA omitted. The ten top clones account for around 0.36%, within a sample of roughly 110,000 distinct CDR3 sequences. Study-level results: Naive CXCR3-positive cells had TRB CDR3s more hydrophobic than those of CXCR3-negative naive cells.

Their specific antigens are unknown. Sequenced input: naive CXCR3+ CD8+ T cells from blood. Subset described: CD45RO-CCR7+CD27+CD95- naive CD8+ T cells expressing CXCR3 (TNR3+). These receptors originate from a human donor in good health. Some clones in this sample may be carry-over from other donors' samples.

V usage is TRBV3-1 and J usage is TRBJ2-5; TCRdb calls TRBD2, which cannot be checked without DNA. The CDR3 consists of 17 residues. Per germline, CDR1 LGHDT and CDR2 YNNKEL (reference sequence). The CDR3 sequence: CASSQDRVSGVGETQYF.

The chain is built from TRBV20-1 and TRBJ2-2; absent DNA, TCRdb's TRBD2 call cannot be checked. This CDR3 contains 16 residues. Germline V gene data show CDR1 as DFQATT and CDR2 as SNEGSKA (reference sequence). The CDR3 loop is CSATPLLAGGTGELFF.

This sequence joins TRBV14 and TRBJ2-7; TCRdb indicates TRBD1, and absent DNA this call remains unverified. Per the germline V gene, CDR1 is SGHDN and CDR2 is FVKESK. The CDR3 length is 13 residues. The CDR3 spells CASSDRVTYEQYF.

The CDR3 is CASSQTGINEQFF. The genes are TRBV4-1 and TRBJ2-1; the TRBD1 assignment by TCRdb is unverifiable without DNA. The CDR3 runs 13 residues. Germline CDR1 reads MGHRA; CDR2 reads YSYEKL.

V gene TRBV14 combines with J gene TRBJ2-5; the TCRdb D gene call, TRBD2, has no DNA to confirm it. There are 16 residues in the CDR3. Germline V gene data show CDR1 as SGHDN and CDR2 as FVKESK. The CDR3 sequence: CASSPFQRGGQENQYF.

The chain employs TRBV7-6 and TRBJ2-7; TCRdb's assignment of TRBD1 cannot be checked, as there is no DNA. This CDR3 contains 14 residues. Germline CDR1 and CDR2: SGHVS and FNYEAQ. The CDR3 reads CASSLGQGGYEQYF.

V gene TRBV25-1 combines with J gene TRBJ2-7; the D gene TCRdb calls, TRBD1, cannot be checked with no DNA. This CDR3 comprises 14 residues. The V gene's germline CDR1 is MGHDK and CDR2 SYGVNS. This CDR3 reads CASSEGTGAYEQYF.

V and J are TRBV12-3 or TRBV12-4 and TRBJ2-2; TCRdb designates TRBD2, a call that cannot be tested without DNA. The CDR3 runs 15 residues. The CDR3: CASSWTSGATGELFF.

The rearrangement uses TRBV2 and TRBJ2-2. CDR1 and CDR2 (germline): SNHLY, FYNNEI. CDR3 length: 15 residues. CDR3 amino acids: CASSAYSINTGELFF.

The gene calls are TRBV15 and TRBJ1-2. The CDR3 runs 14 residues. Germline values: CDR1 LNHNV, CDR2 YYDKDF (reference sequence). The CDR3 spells CATSGSLLAYGYTF.